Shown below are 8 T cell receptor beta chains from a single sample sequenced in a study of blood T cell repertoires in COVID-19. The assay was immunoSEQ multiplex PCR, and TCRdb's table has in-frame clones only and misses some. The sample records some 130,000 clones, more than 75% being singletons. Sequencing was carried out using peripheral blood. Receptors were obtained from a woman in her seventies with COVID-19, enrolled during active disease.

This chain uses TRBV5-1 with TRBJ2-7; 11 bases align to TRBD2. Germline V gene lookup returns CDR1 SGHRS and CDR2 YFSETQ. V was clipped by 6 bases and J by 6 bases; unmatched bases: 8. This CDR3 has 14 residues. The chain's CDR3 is CASTGSLAGGEQYF. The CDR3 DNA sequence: TGCGCCAGCACCGGCTCCCTAGCGGGGGGCGAGCAGTACTTC.

CDR3 in amino acids: CSRQPNEAFF. In DNA form, the CDR3 reads TGCAGCCGACAGCCAAATGAAGCTTTCTTT. This chain connects TRBV20-1 to TRBJ1-1; D might be TRBD1 (5 bases). Per the germline V gene, CDR1 is DFQATT and CDR2 is SNEGSKA (reference sequence). CDR3 length: 10 amino acids.

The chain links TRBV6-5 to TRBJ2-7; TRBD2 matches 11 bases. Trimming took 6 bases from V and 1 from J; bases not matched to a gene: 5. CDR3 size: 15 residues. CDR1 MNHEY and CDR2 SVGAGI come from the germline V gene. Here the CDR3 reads CASSRGTSGSYEQYF. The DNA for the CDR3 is TGTGCCAGCAGCCGGGGGACTAGCGGATCCTACGAGCAGTACTTC.

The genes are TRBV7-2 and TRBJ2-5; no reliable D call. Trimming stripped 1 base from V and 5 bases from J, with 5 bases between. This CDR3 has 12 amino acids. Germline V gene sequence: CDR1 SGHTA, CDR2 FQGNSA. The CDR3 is CASSLGVETQYF. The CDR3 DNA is TGTGCCAGCAGCTTAGGAGTGGAGACCCAGTACTTC.

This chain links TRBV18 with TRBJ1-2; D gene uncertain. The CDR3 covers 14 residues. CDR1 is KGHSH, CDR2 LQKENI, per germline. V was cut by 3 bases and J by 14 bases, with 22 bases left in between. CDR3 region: CASSPLQVATAITF. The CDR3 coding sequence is TGTGCCAGCTCACCTCTCCAGGTCGCCACGGCGATAACCTTC.

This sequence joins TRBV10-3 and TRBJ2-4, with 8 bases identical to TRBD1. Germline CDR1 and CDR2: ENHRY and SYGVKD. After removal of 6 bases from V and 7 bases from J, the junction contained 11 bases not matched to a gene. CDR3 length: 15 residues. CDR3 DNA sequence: TGTGCCATCAGCCCAAGGGAGACAGGGGAGAACATTCAGTACTTC. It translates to CAISPRETGENIQYF.

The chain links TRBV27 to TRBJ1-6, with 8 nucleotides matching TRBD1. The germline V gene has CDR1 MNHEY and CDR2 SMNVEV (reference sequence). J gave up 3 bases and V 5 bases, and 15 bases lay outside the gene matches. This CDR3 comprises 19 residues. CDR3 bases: TGTGCCAGCAGTCGAGCGCCAGGGGGCTTATTTCACTATAATTCACCCCTCCACTTT. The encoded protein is CASSRAPGGLFHYNSPLHF.

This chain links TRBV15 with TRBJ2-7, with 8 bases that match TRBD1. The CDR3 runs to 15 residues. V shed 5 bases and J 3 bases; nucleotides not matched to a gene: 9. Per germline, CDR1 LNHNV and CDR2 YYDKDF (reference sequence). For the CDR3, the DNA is TGTGCCACCAGCGGGGCCGGGACAGGAAACTACGAGCAGTACTTC. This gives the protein CATSGAGTGNYEQYF.